The 20 T cell receptor beta chains presented below share a single source sample, sequenced in a study of metastatic and nonmetastatic thyroid tumors. TCRdb reanalyzed the PCR reads with MiXCR. The table shows under 20,000 clones, with about 15% occurring only once. Ahead of thyroid surgery, no patient had received treatment of any kind. The sequenced sample consisted of blood. The receptors here all came from a male donor with papillary thyroid cancer or a benign thyroid nodule (not recorded which). Some clones in this sample may be carry-over from other donors' samples.

In its sample, this clone is medium-sized. The J gene is TRBJ2-7, the V gene TRBV12-3 or TRBV12-4; D is unresolved. V gave up 4 bases and J gave up 2 bases, with 12 bases separating them. The CDR3 is 14 amino acids. The CDR3 DNA follows: TGTGCCAGCAGTTCCCCAATAACCCCCTACGAGCAGTACTTC. The encoded protein is CASSSPITPYEQYF.

The V and J genes are TRBV20-1 and TRBJ2-7; the D call may be TRBD1 or TRBD2 (5 bases each). The CDR3 spans 13 residues. Germline V gene lookup returns CDR1 DFQATT and CDR2 SNEGSKA (reference sequence). The V end was cut by 0 bases, the J end by 5 bases, with 11 bases between. The CDR3 region is CSARDGRGDEQYF. The DNA of the CDR3 is TGCAGTGCTAGAGATGGGAGAGGGGACGAGCAGTACTTC.

This clone was recorded many times. This chain joins TRBV6-1 and TRBJ2-3; TRBD2 might be the D (5 bases). Germline V gene lookup returns CDR1 MNHNS and CDR2 SASEGT. This CDR3 contains 16 residues. Deletions cut 6 bases from V and 0 bases from J, with 16 bases between. The CDR3 region is CASRPRAASSTDTQYF. The CDR3 DNA is TGTGCCAGCAGACCCAGAGCGGCATCTAGCACAGATACGCAGTATTTT.

This clone came up many times. J is TRBJ2-7 and V is TRBV5-1; maybe TRBD2 (5 bases). The CDR3 loop spans 14 amino acids. V was trimmed by 0 bases and J by 2 bases, leaving 9 bases between them. CDR1 SGHRS and CDR2 YFSETQ come from the germline V gene. CDR3 amino acids: CASSLAGDPYEQYF. The CDR3 bases are TGCGCCAGCAGCTTGGCCGGGGATCCCTACGAGCAGTACTTC.

This clone was seen at least ten times. The chain links TRBV28 to TRBJ2-7; perhaps TRBD1 as D (7 bases). The CDR3 is made up of 15 amino acids. CDR1 is MDHEN and CDR2 is SYDVKM in the germline V gene. The V end was cut by 5 bases, the J end by 6 bases, with 20 bases between. The CDR3 bases are TGTGCCAGCAGTGGGGGGACCGACAGGGATCGCGAGCAGTACTTC. Translation gives CASSGGTDRDREQYF.

This clone was counted at least ten times. This chain uses TRBV3-1 with TRBJ1-3, with no clear D. The germline gives CDR1 LGHDT, CDR2 YNNKEL (reference sequence). Trimming pared 2 bases from V and 4 bases from J, leaving 6 bases between. This CDR3 region has 13 residues. CDR3: CASSQTAGNTIYF. CDR3 in DNA: TGTGCCAGCAGCCAAACAGCAGGAAACACCATATATTTT.

This clone was seen at least ten times. This chain connects TRBV7-2 to TRBJ2-7; no definite D call. The CDR3 sequence is 14 residues long. Germline V gene sequence: CDR1 SGHTA, CDR2 FQGNSA. V was shortened by 2 bases and J by 2 bases, with 10 bases between the two germline ends. This chain's CDR3 is CASSLNGRPYEQYF. DNA of the CDR3: TGTGCCAGCAGCTTAAATGGCCGGCCCTACGAGCAGTACTTC.

This clone has ten or more counts. The chain has TRBV6-1 and TRBJ2-3; 9 bases line up with TRBD2. The CDR3 contains 15 residues. Germline V gives CDR1 MNHNS, CDR2 SASEGT. V gave up 7 bases and J gave up 4 bases; unmatched junction bases: 9. The CDR3 DNA follows: TGTGCCAGCAAGCGCGGGAGGGCCGTCCCAGATACGCAGTATTTT. Residues: CASKRGRAVPDTQYF.

This chain uses TRBV11-3 with TRBJ2-7; perhaps TRBD2 as D (7 bases). Trimming pared 4 bases from V and 7 bases from J, leaving 20 bases between. The CDR3 sequence is 15 residues long. Looked up from germline, CDR1 is SGHNT and CDR2 is YENEEA. The CDR3 region is CASSSFSGGRLEQYF. Written as DNA, the CDR3 is TGTGCCAGCAGCTCCTTTTCGGGGGGCAGATTGGAGCAGTACTTC.

V is TRBV7-2 and J is TRBJ2-7; D is possibly TRBD1 (6 bases). Germline V gene lookup returns CDR1 SGHTA and CDR2 FQGNSA. CDR3 size: 12 residues. With 3 bases removed from V and 7 bases from J, the gap between germline ends came to 10 bases. For the CDR3, the DNA is TGTGCCAGCAGCTTTTCAGGGGATGAGCAGTACTTC. This gives the protein CASSFSGDEQYF.

This clone has a count of ten or more. The J gene is TRBJ2-5, the V gene TRBV20-1; D is unresolved. CDR1 and CDR2 from the germline V gene are DFQATT and SNEGSKA (reference sequence). Trimming left V 7 bases short and J 4 bases short, with 10 bases between. This CDR3 has 11 amino acids. CDR3 DNA: TGCAGTGAGGCACAAGGAGAGACCCAGTACTTC. This gives the protein CSEAQGETQYF.

This clone was detected many times. V gene TRBV12-3 or TRBV12-4 combines with J gene TRBJ1-1, with D possibly being TRBD1 (5 bases). The V gene lost 8 bases and the J gene lost 1 base, with 17 bases spanning the gap. The CDR3 runs to 15 residues. CDR3: CASGLTDSPNTEAFF. The CDR3 bases are TGTGCCAGCGGATTGACTGACAGTCCGAACACTGAAGCTTTCTTT.

In its sample, this clone was seen many times. V usage is TRBV20-1 and J usage is TRBJ2-3; 9 nucleotides align to TRBD2. Trimming took 6 bases from V and 4 from J; bases not matched to a gene: 14. Germline CDR1 DFQATT, CDR2 SNEGSKA (reference sequence). The CDR3 has 16 residues. The CDR3 sequence: CSAVPTSGSEADTQYF. The CDR3 region has the DNA TGCAGTGCGGTTCCGACTAGCGGTAGCGAGGCAGATACGCAGTATTTT.

This clone was observed many times. The CDR3 region is CASSRDSPQETQYF. The CDR3 nucleotides are TGTGCCAGCAGTCGGGACAGCCCTCAAGAGACCCAGTACTTC. This chain joins TRBV28 and TRBJ2-5; 7 bases are a match to TRBD1. The V and J ends lost 5 bases and 2 bases, in that order; junction bases with no gene match: 5. Germline-derived CDR1 and CDR2 are MDHEN and SYDVKM. The CDR3 covers 14 residues.

This clone has at least ten counts. V is TRBV11-2 and J is TRBJ2-2; D unclear. Germline lookup yields CDR1 SGHAT and CDR2 FQNNGV. Trimming took off 7 bases at V and 7 bases at J, with 13 bases between the two ends. This CDR3 has 13 residues. CDR3 coding DNA: TGTGCCAGCACCCTGAAGGGAATCGGGGAGCTGTTTTTT. Translating it yields CASTLKGIGELFF.

This clone counts as medium-sized (0.01 to 0.1%). V and J are TRBV4-2 and TRBJ2-7; weak D call: TRBD2 (6 bases). There are 15 residues in the CDR3. V lost 0 bases and J 2 bases, leaving 11 bases between the germline ends. Germline CDR1 is LGHNA and CDR2 is YNFKEQ. CDR3 sequence: CASSQEEGEAYEQYF. CDR3 nucleotides: TGTGCCAGCAGCCAAGAGGAGGGAGAGGCCTACGAGCAGTACTTC.

The rearrangement joins TRBV7-3 to TRBJ2-3, with D possibly being TRBD1 (5 bases). This CDR3 spans 13 amino acids. The germline V gene has CDR1 SGHTA and CDR2 FQGTGA. Trimming removed 2 bases at V and 5 bases at J, with 8 bases between. The DNA of the CDR3 is TGTGCCAGCAGCTTACCAGGGAAAGATACGCAGTATTTT. Translated, it gives CASSLPGKDTQYF.

This clone was counted ten times or more. This chain links TRBV20-1 with TRBJ2-7, with a weak D call TRBD2 (6 bases). Germline CDR1 is DFQATT and CDR2 is SNEGSKA (reference sequence). CDR3 size: 14 residues. V lost 1 base and J lost 3, with 13 bases in between. The CDR3 DNA reads TGCAGTGCTAGAGCTAGCGACACCCACTACGAGCAGTACTTC. Its translation is CSARASDTHYEQYF.

Concerning this clone: One end of the junction is discordant with germline, which a read error may explain. The chain joins TRBV5-1 to TRBJ2-7; 7 bases fit TRBD1. The CDR3 totals 15 residues. Germline values: CDR1 SGHRS, CDR2 YFSETQ. CDR3 nucleotides: TGCGCCACCAGCCCCCGGGACAGTGGCTGGGACGAGCAGTACTTC. This encodes CATSPRDSGWDEQYF.

At least ten counts were recorded for this clone. V usage is TRBV9 and J usage is TRBJ2-1, with D perhaps TRBD1 or TRBD2 (6 bases each). There are 13 residues in the CDR3. Deletions cut 0 bases from V and 9 bases from J, with 10 bases between. Germline lookup yields CDR1 SGDLS and CDR2 YYNGEE. The CDR3 sequence: CASSVGGGGEQFF. In DNA form, the CDR3 reads TGTGCCAGCAGCGTAGGAGGGGGAGGTGAGCAGTTCTTC. The full variable domain, completed using reference TRBV9 and TRBJ2-1, is DSGVTQTPKHLITATGQRVTLRCSPRSGDLSVYWYQQSLDQGLQFLIQYYNGEERAKGNILERFSAQQFPDLHSELNLSSLELGDSALYFCASSVGGGGEQFFGPGTRLTVL.